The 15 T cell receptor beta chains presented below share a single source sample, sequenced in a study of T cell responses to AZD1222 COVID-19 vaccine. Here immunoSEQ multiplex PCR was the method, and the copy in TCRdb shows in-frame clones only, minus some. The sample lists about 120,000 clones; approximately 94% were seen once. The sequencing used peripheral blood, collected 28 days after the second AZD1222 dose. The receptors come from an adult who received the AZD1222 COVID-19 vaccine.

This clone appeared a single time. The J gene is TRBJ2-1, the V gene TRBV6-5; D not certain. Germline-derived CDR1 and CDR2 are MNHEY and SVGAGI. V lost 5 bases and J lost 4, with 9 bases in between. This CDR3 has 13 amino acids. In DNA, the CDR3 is TGTGCCAGCAGTAAGCACCTATACAATGAGCAGTTCTTC. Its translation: CASSKHLYNEQFF.

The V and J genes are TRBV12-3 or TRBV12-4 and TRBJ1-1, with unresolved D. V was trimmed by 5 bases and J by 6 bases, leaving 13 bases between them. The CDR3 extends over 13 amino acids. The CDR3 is CASSIENKAEAFF. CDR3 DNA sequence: TGTGCCAGCAGTATAGAAAACAAGGCTGAAGCTTTCTTT.

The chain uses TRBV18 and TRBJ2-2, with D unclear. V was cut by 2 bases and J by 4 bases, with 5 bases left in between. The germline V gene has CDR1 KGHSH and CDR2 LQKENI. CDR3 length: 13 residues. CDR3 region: CASSPTGTGELFF. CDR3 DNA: TGTGCCAGCTCACCAACTGGCACCGGGGAGCTGTTTTTT.

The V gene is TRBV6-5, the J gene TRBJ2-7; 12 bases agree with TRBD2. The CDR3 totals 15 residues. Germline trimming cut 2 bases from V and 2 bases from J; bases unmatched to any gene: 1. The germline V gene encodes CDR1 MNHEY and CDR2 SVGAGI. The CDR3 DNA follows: TGTGCCAGCAGTTACACTAGCGGGAGGCCCTACGAGCAGTACTTC. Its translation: CASSYTSGRPYEQYF.

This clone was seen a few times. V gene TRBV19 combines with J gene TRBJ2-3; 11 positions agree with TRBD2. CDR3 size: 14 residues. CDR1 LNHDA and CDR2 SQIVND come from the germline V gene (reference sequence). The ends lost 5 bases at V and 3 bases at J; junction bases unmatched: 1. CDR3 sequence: CASSVAGGTDTQYF. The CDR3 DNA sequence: TGTGCCAGTAGTGTAGCGGGGGGGACAGATACGCAGTATTTT.

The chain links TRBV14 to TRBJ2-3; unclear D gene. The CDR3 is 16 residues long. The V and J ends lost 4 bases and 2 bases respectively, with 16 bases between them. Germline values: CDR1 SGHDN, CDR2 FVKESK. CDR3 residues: CASSLYGRRPTDTQYF. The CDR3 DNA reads TGTGCCAGCAGCCTTTACGGACGGCGGCCCACAGATACGCAGTATTTT.

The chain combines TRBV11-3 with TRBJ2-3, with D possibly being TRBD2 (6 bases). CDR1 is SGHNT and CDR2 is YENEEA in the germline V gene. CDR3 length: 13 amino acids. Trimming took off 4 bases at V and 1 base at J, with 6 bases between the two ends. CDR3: CASSWEGTDTQYF. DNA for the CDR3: TGTGCCAGCAGCTGGGAGGGCACAGATACGCAGTATTTT.

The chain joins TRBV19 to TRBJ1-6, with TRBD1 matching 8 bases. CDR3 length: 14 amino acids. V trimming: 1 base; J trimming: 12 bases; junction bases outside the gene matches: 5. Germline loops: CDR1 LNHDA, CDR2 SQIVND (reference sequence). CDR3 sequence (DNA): TGTGCCAGTAGTATAGGTCAGGGGGCAGGACCCCTCCACTTT. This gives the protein CASSIGQGAGPLHF.

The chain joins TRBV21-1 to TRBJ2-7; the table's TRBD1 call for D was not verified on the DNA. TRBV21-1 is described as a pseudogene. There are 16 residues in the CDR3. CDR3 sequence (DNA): TGTGCCAGCACTCACTCCACCGGGACAGTCTCCTACGAGCAGTACTTC. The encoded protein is CASTHSTGTVSYEQYF.

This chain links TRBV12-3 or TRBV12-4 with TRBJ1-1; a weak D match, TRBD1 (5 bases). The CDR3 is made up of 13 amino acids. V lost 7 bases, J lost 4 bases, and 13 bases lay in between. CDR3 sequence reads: CASIGAGPTEAFF. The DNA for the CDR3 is TGTGCCAGCATCGGGGCAGGGCCCACTGAAGCTTTCTTT.

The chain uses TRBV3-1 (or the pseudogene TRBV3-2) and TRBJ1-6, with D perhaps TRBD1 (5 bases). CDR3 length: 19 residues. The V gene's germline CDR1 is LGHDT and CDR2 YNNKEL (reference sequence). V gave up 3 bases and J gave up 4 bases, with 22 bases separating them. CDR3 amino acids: CASSQGTGSSTRYNSPLHF. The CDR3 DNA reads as TGTGCCAGCAGCCAGGGGACGGGATCAAGCACCCGATATAATTCACCCCTCCACTTT.

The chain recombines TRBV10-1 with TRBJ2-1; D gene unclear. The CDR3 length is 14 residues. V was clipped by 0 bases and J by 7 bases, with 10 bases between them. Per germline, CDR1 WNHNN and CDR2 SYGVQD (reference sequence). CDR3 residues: CASSESKVMNEQFF. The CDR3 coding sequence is TGCGCCAGCAGTGAGTCAAAGGTCATGAATGAGCAGTTCTTC.

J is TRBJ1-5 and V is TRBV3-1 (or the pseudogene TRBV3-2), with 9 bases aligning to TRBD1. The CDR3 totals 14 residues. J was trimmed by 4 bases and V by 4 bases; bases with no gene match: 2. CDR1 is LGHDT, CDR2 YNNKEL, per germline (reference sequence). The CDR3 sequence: CASSRTGDNQPQHF. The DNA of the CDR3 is TGTGCCAGCAGCCGGACAGGGGATAATCAGCCCCAGCATTTT.

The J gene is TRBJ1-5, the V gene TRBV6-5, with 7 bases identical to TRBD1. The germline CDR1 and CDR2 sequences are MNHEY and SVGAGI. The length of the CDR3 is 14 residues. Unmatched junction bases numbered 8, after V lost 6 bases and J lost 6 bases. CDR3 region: CASSTTGDPQPQHF. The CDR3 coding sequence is TGTGCCAGCAGCACAACAGGGGATCCTCAGCCCCAGCATTTT.

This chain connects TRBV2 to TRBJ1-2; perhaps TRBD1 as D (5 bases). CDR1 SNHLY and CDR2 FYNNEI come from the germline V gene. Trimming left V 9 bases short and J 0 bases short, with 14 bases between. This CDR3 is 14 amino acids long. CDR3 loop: CARGDGTANYGYTF. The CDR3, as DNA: TGTGCCAGAGGGGACGGAACAGCTAACTATGGCTACACCTTC.